Below are 29 T cell receptor beta chains sequenced from a single sample in a study of glioma-infiltrating T cells. The iRepertoire nested amplicon-rescue multiplex PCR amplified TCR alpha and beta CDR3s from RNA. TCRdb independently ran MiXCR on the multiplex PCR reads; one entry per CDR3 protein. The sample lists 300,000 to 450,000 distinct CDR3 sequences; 41% were seen once. The sample taken for sequencing was glioma tissue, nonneoplastic brain tissue, or PBMCs (not recorded which). The receptor source for this set is a human donor with low-grade glioma or glioblastoma, undergoing nonglioma brain surgery, or in good health (not recorded which).

The V and J genes are TRBV20-1 and TRBJ1-2, with D possibly TRBD1 on 5 matching bases. The CDR3 length is 15 residues. The ends were cut back, 3 bases at V and 2 bases at J, with 16 bases in the middle. The germline gives CDR1 DFQATT, CDR2 SNEGSKA (reference sequence). CDR3 nucleotides: TGCAGTGCTAGCCCGCCTGGCAGGGAAAACTATGGCTACACCTTC. It translates to CSASPPGRENYGYTF.

The CDR3 DNA reads TGCGCCAGCAGTGAAGTAGCGGGACACTCCTACGAGCAGTACTTC. This encodes CASSEVAGHSYEQYF. This chain links TRBV10-1 with TRBJ2-7; 8 bases align to TRBD2. CDR1 and CDR2 from the germline V gene are WNHNN and SYGVQD (reference sequence). The CDR3 contains 15 residues. Trimming at V came to 3 bases and at J to 0 bases, leaving 4 bases not matched to a gene.

The chain is built from TRBV4-2 and TRBJ2-7; 11 bases line up with TRBD2. Germline loops: CDR1 LGHNA, CDR2 YNFKEQ. There are 16 residues in the CDR3. Trimming took 0 bases from V and 3 from J; bases not matched to a gene: 4. CDR3 protein: CASSQEMGLADYEQYF. CDR3 sequence (DNA): TGTGCCAGCAGCCAAGAGATGGGACTAGCGGACTACGAGCAGTACTTC.

This clonotype was counted ten times or more. This rearrangement joins TRBV6-1 to TRBJ2-2; 7 nucleotides align to TRBD1. V shed 7 bases, J shed 1 base, and the junction held 6 bases outside the gene matches. The CDR3 extends over 15 amino acids. Germline V CDR1 and CDR2: MNHNS, SASEGT. DNA of the CDR3: TGTGCCAGCACCTACAGGGGCTTGAACACCGGGGAGCTGTTTTTT. It specifies CASTYRGLNTGELFF.

This clonotype was observed a handful of times. This chain uses TRBV7-2 with TRBJ2-5, with unresolved D. V was pared by 4 bases and J by 2 bases, with 11 bases between. CDR3 length: 14 amino acids. Germline V gives CDR1 SGHTA, CDR2 FQGNSA. Written as DNA, the CDR3 is TGTGCCAGCAGCTCTATAAGCGCGCAAGAGACCCAGTACTTC. Translating it yields CASSSISAQETQYF.

This clonotype was detected many times. This sequence joins TRBV27 and TRBJ2-3, with no clear D. Germline-derived CDR1 and CDR2 are MNHEY and SMNVEV (reference sequence). The ends were cut back, 3 bases at V and 1 base at J, with 14 bases in the middle. The CDR3 length is 16 residues. The CDR3 is CASSFLGFGGTDTQYF. As DNA, the CDR3 is TGTGCCAGCAGTTTTTTGGGGTTTGGGGGCACAGATACGCAGTATTTT.

The J gene is TRBJ1-2, the V gene TRBV7-2; 10 nucleotides match TRBD1. The CDR3 covers 16 residues. J gave up 0 bases and V 5 bases, and 6 bases lay outside the gene matches. Germline loops: CDR1 SGHTA, CDR2 FQGNSA. In DNA, the CDR3 is TGTGCCAGCAGCCCCTGGACAGGGGGTTCTAACTATGGCTACACCTTC. Translated, it gives CASSPWTGGSNYGYTF.

This clonotype was seen more than once but under ten times. The chain links TRBV19 to TRBJ1-2; D is perhaps TRBD1 (5 bases). The CDR3 contains 13 residues. Germline V lookup: CDR1 LNHDA, CDR2 SQIVND (reference sequence). Between the trimmed V and J ends, which lost 2 bases and 8 bases, there was a span of 12 bases. CDR3 region: CASSISDRRGYTF. In nucleotides, the CDR3 is TGTGCCAGTAGTATATCCGACAGACGGGGCTACACCTTC.

J is TRBJ2-1 and V is TRBV28; D is possibly TRBD1 or TRBD2 (5 bases each). V lost 6 bases and J lost 4, with 19 bases in between. Germline CDR1 MDHEN, CDR2 SYDVKM. The CDR3 length is 16 residues. The CDR3, as DNA: TGTGCCAGCAGAAGCCAGGGACCTAGGGAGTACAATGAGCAGTTCTTC. Protein sequence: CASRSQGPREYNEQFF.

A word on this clonotype: A much larger clone lies a single base off, so this may be a read error. The V call is TRBV27, the J call TRBJ2-7; D might be TRBD1 or TRBD2, each matching 6 bases. The length of the CDR3 is 15 residues. The V gene's germline CDR1 is MNHEY and CDR2 SMNVEV (reference sequence). CDR3 sequence reads: CASSLFAGHQAGQCF. For the CDR3, the DNA is TGTGCCAGCAGTTTATTTGCGGGACACCAGGCCGGGCAGTGCTTC.

This chain uses TRBV18 with TRBJ2-1; D call uncertain. The CDR3 has 15 residues. V lost 6 bases and J lost 2, with 14 bases in between. CDR1 and CDR2 from the germline V gene are KGHSH and LQKENI. The CDR3 coding sequence is TGTGCCAGCTCCCCAAGGGTCCTGGCCTACAATGAGCAGTTCTTC. Residues: CASSPRVLAYNEQFF.

The chain has TRBV20-1 and TRBJ2-7, with D perhaps matching TRBD1 or TRBD2 (5 bases each). The germline V and J ends were trimmed by 2 bases and 5 bases, with 19 bases remaining between them. Germline V gene lookup returns CDR1 DFQATT and CDR2 SNEGSKA (reference sequence). The CDR3 covers 15 residues. This chain's CDR3 is CSARYWGTARHEQYF. In DNA form, the CDR3 reads TGCAGTGCTAGATATTGGGGGACCGCGAGACACGAGCAGTACTTC.

This clonotype occurred once. With a much larger clone just one base away, this may be a read error. The J gene is TRBJ1-5, the V gene TRBV6-2 or TRBV6-3; 7 nucleotides line up with TRBD1. The CDR3 spans 14 residues. Looked up from germline, CDR1 is MNHEY and CDR2 is SVGEGT. Losses at the gene ends were 5 bases for V and 7 bases for J; bases not matched to a gene: 8. CDR3 bases: TGTGCCAGCAGTGGACGTCAGGGGGTCCAGCCCCAGCATTTT. Protein: CASSGRQGVQPQHF.

This clonotype was detected only once. This chain connects TRBV4-2 to TRBJ2-7; 8 bases match TRBD1. The ends lost 2 bases at V and 1 base at J; junction bases unmatched: 7. Per germline, CDR1 LGHNA and CDR2 YNFKEQ. The CDR3 runs to 16 residues. CDR3 sequence: CASSQQGQERSYEQYF. The CDR3 bases are TGTGCCAGCAGCCAACAGGGACAGGAAAGATCCTACGAGCAGTACTTC.

Of note for this clonotype: A much bigger clone sits one base away, suggesting this may be a read error. The rearrangement joins TRBV28 to TRBJ2-1; D ambiguous. The germline CDR1 and CDR2 sequences are MDHEN and SYDVKM. The CDR3 is 11 amino acids. Trimming pared 7 bases from V and 6 bases from J, leaving 7 bases between. This CDR3 reads CASKQLNEQFF. CDR3 nucleotide sequence: TGTGCCAGCAAACAGCTCAATGAGCAGTTCTTC.

The table lists this clonotype with a few counts. The chain couples TRBV18 to TRBJ1-5; D is uncertain. Germline V CDR1 and CDR2: KGHSH, LQKENI. V dropped 3 bases and J dropped 2 bases, with 8 bases sitting between them. This CDR3 has 14 amino acids. The chain's CDR3 is CASSPQAGNQPQHF. The CDR3, as DNA: TGTGCCAGCTCACCCCAGGCCGGCAATCAGCCCCAGCATTTT. The entire variable domain, with the rest obtained from reference TRBV18 and TRBJ1-5, is as follows: NAGVMQNPRHLVRRRGQEARLRCSPMKGHSHVYWYRQLPEEGLKFMVYLQKENIIDESGMPKERFSAEFPKEGPSILRIQQVVRGDSAAYFCASSPQAGNQPQHFGDGTRLSIL.

V is TRBV6-1 and J is TRBJ1-2, with 9 bases identical to TRBD1. The CDR3 has 16 residues. With V trimmed by 4 bases and J by 8 bases, 14 bases remained unmatched. The germline CDR1 and CDR2 sequences are MNHNS and SASEGT. The CDR3 here is CASSVLSPGTGIGYTF. The CDR3 DNA follows: TGTGCCAGCAGTGTCCTCAGTCCCGGGACAGGGATCGGCTACACCTTC.

The chain has TRBV20-1 and TRBJ1-2; no reliable D call. This CDR3 is built from 11 residues. Deletions cut 7 bases from V and 3 bases from J, with 9 bases between. Germline loops: CDR1 DFQATT, CDR2 SNEGSKA (reference sequence). Here the CDR3 reads CSVEHDYGYTF. The CDR3 region has the DNA TGCAGTGTGGAACATGACTATGGCTACACCTTC.

This chain joins TRBV13 and TRBJ1-2; D uncertain. The CDR3 has 13 residues. The germline V and J ends were trimmed by 3 bases and 0 bases, with 5 bases remaining between them. Germline loops: CDR1 PRHDT, CDR2 FYEKMQ (reference sequence). CDR3 coding DNA: TGTGCCAGCAGCTTGGGAGCTAACTATGGCTACACCTTC. This gives the protein CASSLGANYGYTF.

Worth noting for this clonotype: This may be a read error, as it is one base from a much larger clone. The chain is built from TRBV20-1 and TRBJ2-7, with a tentative D call TRBD2 (5 bases). CDR3 length equals 12 residues. Germline V lookup: CDR1 DFQATT, CDR2 SNEGSKA (reference sequence). The CDR3 protein is CSARRTVGEQCF. In DNA, the CDR3 is TGCAGTGCTCGGAGGACTGTGGGAGAGCAGTGCTTC.

This clonotype has at least ten counts. The rearrangement uses TRBV14 and TRBJ1-1; a possible D gene is TRBD1 (6 bases). This CDR3 has 14 residues. Germline values: CDR1 SGHDN, CDR2 FVKESK. V lost 2 bases, J lost 5 bases, and 12 bases lay in between. As DNA, the CDR3 is TGTGCCAGCAGCCAATTACAGGGAGGAACTGAAGCTTTCTTT. It yields the protein CASSQLQGGTEAFF. Based on the CDR3 plus reference TRBV14 and TRBJ1-1, the full variable domain is EAGVTQFPSHSVIEKGQTVTLRCDPISGHDNLYWYRRVMGKEIKFLLHFVKESKQDESGMPNNRFLAERTGGTYSTLKVQPAELEDSGVYFCASSQLQGGTEAFFGQGTRLTVV.

Turning to this clonotype: A read error is possible here, since a much larger clone lies one base away. The chain is built from TRBV4-1 and TRBJ1-6, with D uncertain. This CDR3 contains 14 residues. The germline V gene encodes CDR1 MGHRA and CDR2 YSYEKL. The chain's CDR3 is CASSQDGHNSPLYF. For the CDR3, the DNA is TGCGCCAGCAGCCAAGACGGGCATAATTCACCCCTCTACTTT.

This clonotype was recorded only once. A read error is possible here, since a much larger clone lies one base away. V is TRBV6-1 and J is TRBJ1-1; a possible D gene is TRBD1 (5 bases). CDR1 is MNHNS, CDR2 SASEGT, per germline. The CDR3 is 16 residues long. The CDR3, as DNA: TGTGCCAGCAGAGTTACCCCCCGGGCAGGGACGGCTGAAGCTCTCTTT. Its protein is CASRVTPRAGTAEALF.

The chain has TRBV5-8 and TRBJ2-1; a possible D gene is TRBD2 (5 bases). In germline, CDR1 is SGHTS, CDR2 YDEGEE. V gave up 3 bases and J gave up 12 bases, with 13 bases separating them. The CDR3 has 12 residues. The CDR3 DNA follows: TGTGCCAGCAGCTGGGGAGTTGGTGGGCAGTTCTTC. This gives the protein CASSWGVGGQFF. Using reference TRBV5-8 and TRBJ2-1 for the parts outside the CDR3, the full variable domain is EAGVTQSPTHLIKTRGQQATLRCSPISGHTSVYWYQQALGLGLQFLLWYDEGEERNRGNFPPRFSGRQFPNYSSELNVNALELEDSALYLCASSWGVGGQFFGPGTRLTVL.

The V call is TRBV28, the J call TRBJ2-1; 8 nucleotides agree with TRBD2. Germline-derived CDR1 and CDR2 are MDHEN and SYDVKM. V lost 5 bases, J lost 3 bases, and 9 bases stayed unmatched. CDR3 size: 16 residues. CDR3 nucleotides: TGTGCCAGCAGTCTCCATCCAGCGGGAGACTACAATGAGCAGTTCTTC. Amino acid sequence: CASSLHPAGDYNEQFF.

With respect to this clonotype: This may be a read error, as it is one base from a much larger clone. The chain uses TRBV27 and TRBJ2-1, with 8 bases aligning to TRBD2. CDR3 length: 17 amino acids. J lost 4 bases, V lost 6 bases, and 14 bases had no gene match. CDR1 is MNHEY, CDR2 SMNVEV, per germline (reference sequence). Here the CDR3 reads CASRQLPGGPSYNEQFF. For the CDR3, the DNA is TGTGCCAGCAGGCAACTACCGGGAGGGCCGTCGTACAATGAGCAGTTCTTC.

This clonotype was found a few times. This chain uses TRBV6-1 with TRBJ1-6, with D perhaps TRBD1 (5 bases). Trimming took off 10 bases at V and 0 bases at J, with 13 bases between the two ends. The CDR3 covers 15 residues. Germline CDR1 is MNHNS and CDR2 is SASEGT. The CDR3 region has the DNA TGTGCCATCAGGCGGGGGAGCTCCTATAATTCACCCCTCCACTTT. It is translated as CAIRRGSSYNSPLHF.

The rearrangement uses TRBV4-1 and TRBJ2-7; weak D call: TRBD2 (5 bases). Trimming pared 1 base from V and 3 bases from J, leaving 7 bases between. Germline values: CDR1 MGHRA, CDR2 YSYEKL. The CDR3 is 13 amino acids. This CDR3 reads CASSQAGNYEQYF. In nucleotides, the CDR3 is TGCGCCAGCAGCCAAGCGGGGAACTACGAGCAGTACTTC.

The chain is built from TRBV6-5 and TRBJ1-1; the match to TRBD1 covers 8 bases. The CDR3 consists of 16 residues. CDR1 is MNHEY and CDR2 is SVGAGI in the germline V gene. Unmatched junction bases numbered 7, after V lost 2 bases and J lost 2 bases. The CDR3 loop is CASSYPGTGGNTEAFF. Written as DNA, the CDR3 is TGTGCCAGCAGTTACCCGGGGACAGGCGGAAACACTGAAGCTTTCTTT.